This T cell receptor (beta chain) comes out of a study of T cells in localized non-small cell lung cancer. In regard to this clone: The target antigen is unknown.

Points from the study as a whole: Because researchers sequenced only one region of the tumor, heterogeneity is still possible.

The CDR3 length is 13 residues. V was shortened by 8 bases and J by 2 bases, with 12 bases between the two germline ends. Germline V lookup: CDR1 SGHNT, CDR2 YENEEA. The repertoire was sequenced with immunoSEQ multiplex PCR; TCRdb's copy has only in-frame clones and lacks some. The table lists roughly 34,000 clones, roughly 87% of them singletons. Sequencing was performed on peripheral blood mononuclear cells, taken before any cancer treatment. V and J are TRBV11-3 and TRBJ1-2; possibly TRBD1 for D (5 bases). The TCR sequence derives from a man aged 35 to 69 with stage III lung adenocarcinoma. This CDR3 is CASAAGLNYGYTF. In DNA, the CDR3 is TGTGCCAGCGCCGCGGGACTCAACTATGGCTACACCTTC.